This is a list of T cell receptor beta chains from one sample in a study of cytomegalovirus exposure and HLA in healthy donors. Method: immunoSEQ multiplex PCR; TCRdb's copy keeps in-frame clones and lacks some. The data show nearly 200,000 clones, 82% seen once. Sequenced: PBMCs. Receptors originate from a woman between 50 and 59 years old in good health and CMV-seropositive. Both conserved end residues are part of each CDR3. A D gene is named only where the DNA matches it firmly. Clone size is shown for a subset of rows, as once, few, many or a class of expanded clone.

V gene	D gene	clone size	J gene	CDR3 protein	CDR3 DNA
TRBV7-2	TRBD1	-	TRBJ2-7	CASSPGQGAVEQYF	TGTGCCAGCAGCCCGGGACAGGGGGCCGTCGAGCAGTACTTC
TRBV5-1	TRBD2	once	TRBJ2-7	CASSLVALAGDEQYF	TGCGCCAGCAGCTTGGTGGCGCTAGCGGGAGACGAGCAGTACTTC
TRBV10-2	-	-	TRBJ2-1	CASSSYNEQFF	TGCGCCAGCAGCAGTTACAATGAGCAGTTCTTC
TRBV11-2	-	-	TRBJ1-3	CASSFLSQASSGNTIYF	TGTGCCAGCAGCTTTTTAAGTCAGGCGAGCTCTGGAAACACCATATATTTT
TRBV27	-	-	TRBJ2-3	CAGTRHLLTDTQYF	TGTGCCGGCACCCGACACTTACTCACAGATACGCAGTATTTT
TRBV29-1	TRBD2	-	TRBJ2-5	CSTSGGQETQYF	TGCAGCACTAGCGGGGGTCAAGAGACCCAGTACTTC
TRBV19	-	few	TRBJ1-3	CASTREYSGNTIYF	TGTGCCAGTACCCGAGAATACTCTGGAAACACCATATATTTT
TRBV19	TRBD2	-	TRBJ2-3	CASSIDPLAESTDTQYF	TGTGCCAGTAGTATAGATCCACTAGCGGAGAGCACAGATACGCAGTATTTT
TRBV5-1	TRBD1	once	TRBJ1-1	CASSLDRGMNTEAFF	TGCGCCAGCAGCTTGGACAGGGGTATGAACACTGAAGCTTTCTTT
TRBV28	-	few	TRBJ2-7	CASTLMGLRSRTPLEQYF	TGTGCCAGCACCCTTATGGGGCTCCGGAGTCGGACACCGTTAGAGCAGTACTTC
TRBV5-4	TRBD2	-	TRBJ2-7	CASSPHRGGGSYEQYF	TGTGCCAGCAGCCCACACCGCGGGGGGGGCTCCTACGAGCAGTACTTC
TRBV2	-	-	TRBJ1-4	CASRSGNEKLFF	TGTGCCAGCAGGAGCGGAAATGAAAAACTGTTTTTT
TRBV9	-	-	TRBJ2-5	CASSPSQGWETQYF	TGTGCCAGCAGCCCCAGCCAGGGTTGGGAGACCCAGTACTTC
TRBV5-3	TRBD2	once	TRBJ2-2	CARSLGGGPKNVDTGELFF	TGTGCCAGAAGCTTGGGGGGAGGGCCGAAAAACGTAGACACCGGGGAGCTGTTTTTT
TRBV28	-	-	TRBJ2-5	CASSSGLLVQQYF	TGTGCCAGCAGTTCTGGACTACTCGTGCAGCAGTACTTC
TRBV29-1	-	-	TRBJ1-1	CSAKNTEAFF	TGCAGCGCCAAGAACACTGAAGCTTTCTTT
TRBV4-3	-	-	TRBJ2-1	CASSQDPEGEQFF	TGCGCCAGCAGCCAAGACCCCGAGGGTGAGCAGTTCTTC
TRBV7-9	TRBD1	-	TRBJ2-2	CASSTGTGVTGELFF	TGTGCCAGCAGCACCGGGACAGGGGTTACCGGGGAGCTGTTTTTT
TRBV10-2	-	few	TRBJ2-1	CASRRLQGEQFF	TGCGCCAGCAGACGCCTACAGGGCGAGCAGTTCTTC
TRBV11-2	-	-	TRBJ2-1	CASSWGLNNEQFF	TGTGCCAGCAGCTGGGGGCTTAACAATGAGCAGTTCTTC
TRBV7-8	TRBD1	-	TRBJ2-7	CASSLGGQSYEQYF	TGTGCCAGCAGCTTAGGGGGACAGAGTTACGAGCAGTACTTC
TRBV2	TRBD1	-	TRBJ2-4	CATWGQGVRYQYF	TGTGCCACTTGGGGACAGGGGGTACGGTATCAGTACTTC
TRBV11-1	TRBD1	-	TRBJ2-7	CASSDGTDSSYEQYF	TGTGCCAGCAGCGATGGGACAGATAGCTCCTACGAGCAGTACTTC
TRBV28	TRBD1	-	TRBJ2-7	CASGSQGAGSYEQYF	TGTGCCAGCGGATCCCAGGGGGCTGGCTCCTACGAGCAGTACTTC
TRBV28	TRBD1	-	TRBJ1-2	CASSLNGQGYGYTF	TGTGCCAGCAGTTTAAACGGACAGGGGTATGGCTACACCTTC
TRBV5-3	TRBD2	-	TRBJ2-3	CARSFPGLVITDTQYF	TGTGCCAGAAGCTTTCCGGGACTAGTCATCACAGATACGCAGTATTTT
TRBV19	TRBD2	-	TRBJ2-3	CASRTSSTKTDTQYF	TGTGCCAGCCGGACTAGTTCCACGAAAACAGATACGCAGTATTTT
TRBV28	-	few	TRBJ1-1	CASSSFGVRNTEAFF	TGTGCCAGCAGTTCCTTCGGAGTGAGGAACACTGAAGCTTTCTTT
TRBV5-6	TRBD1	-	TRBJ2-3	CASSPDRVFATQYF	TGTGCCAGCAGCCCGGACAGGGTTTTTGCTACGCAGTATTTT
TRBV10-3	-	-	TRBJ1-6	CATEGGSNSPLHF	TGTGCCACCGAGGGTGGATCCAATTCACCCCTCCACTTT
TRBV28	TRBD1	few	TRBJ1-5	CASSLRGQGFRNQPQHF	TGTGCCAGCAGTTTACGGGGACAGGGGTTTAGGAATCAGCCCCAGCATTTT
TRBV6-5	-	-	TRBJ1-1	CASRRDKLNTEAFF	TGTGCCAGCAGGAGGGACAAGTTAAACACTGAAGCTTTCTTT
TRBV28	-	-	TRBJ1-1	CASSSGGAANTEAFF	TGTGCCAGCAGTAGCGGGGGGGCTGCAAACACTGAAGCTTTCTTT
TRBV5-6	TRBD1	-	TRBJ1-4	CASSLDRGYEKLFF	TGTGCCAGCAGCTTGGACAGGGGTTATGAAAAACTGTTTTTT
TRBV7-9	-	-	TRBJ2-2	CASSLRGTPTGELFF	TGTGCCAGCAGTCTCCGGGGGACCCCCACCGGGGAGCTGTTTTTT
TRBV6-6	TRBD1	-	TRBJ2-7	CASSFRQGPPHEQYF	TGTGCCAGCAGTTTCCGACAGGGACCCCCCCACGAGCAGTACTTC
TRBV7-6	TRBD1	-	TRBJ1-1	CASTKHRTGGRRAEAFF	TGTGCCAGCACAAAGCACAGGACAGGGGGCAGGAGGGCTGAAGCTTTCTTT
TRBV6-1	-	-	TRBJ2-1	CAYSKWEANEQFF	TGTGCTTACTCAAAATGGGAGGCCAATGAGCAGTTCTTC
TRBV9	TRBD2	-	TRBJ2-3	CASSVRQAGGQDTQYF	TGTGCCAGCAGCGTTCGGCAAGCGGGGGGGCAAGATACGCAGTATTTT
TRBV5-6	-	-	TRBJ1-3	CASSSLQGIPHSGNTIYF	TGTGCCAGCAGCTCCCTTCAGGGGATCCCCCACTCTGGAAACACCATATATTTT
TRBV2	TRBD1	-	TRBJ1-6	CASIDRGNSPLHF	TGTGCCAGCATCGACAGGGGTAATTCACCCCTCCACTTT
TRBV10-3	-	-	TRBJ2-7	CATNRDLIYEQYF	TGTGCCACCAACCGGGACTTAATCTACGAGCAGTACTTC
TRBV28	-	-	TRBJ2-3	CASSLEGPQRDTQYF	TGTGCCAGCAGTTTGGAGGGTCCCCAGAGAGATACGCAGTATTTT
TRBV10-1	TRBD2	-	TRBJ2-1	CAGSAGLAGNYNEQFF	TGCGCCGGCAGCGCGGGACTAGCGGGAAACTACAATGAGCAGTTCTTC
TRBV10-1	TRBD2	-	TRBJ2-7	CASIKREYHEQYF	TGCGCCAGCATCAAGCGGGAGTACCACGAGCAGTACTTC
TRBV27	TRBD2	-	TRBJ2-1	CASSLRRTSGNEQFF	TGTGCCAGCAGTCTCCGGCGGACTAGCGGCAATGAGCAGTTCTTC
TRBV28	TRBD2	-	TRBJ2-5	CASGNPGAGEETQYF	TGTGCCAGCGGTAACCCGGGAGCGGGAGAGGAGACCCAGTACTTC
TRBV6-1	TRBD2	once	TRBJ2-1	CASSEWGLAGNEQFF	TGTGCCAGCAGTGAATGGGGACTAGCGGGCAATGAGCAGTTCTTC
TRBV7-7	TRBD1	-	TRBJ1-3	CASSTRDRGFRNTIYF	TGTGCCAGCAGCACCCGGGACAGGGGGTTTAGAAACACCATATATTTT
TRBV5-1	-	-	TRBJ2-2	CASSLSRRENTGELFF	TGCGCCAGCAGCTTGAGCCGGCGGGAGAACACCGGGGAGCTGTTTTTT
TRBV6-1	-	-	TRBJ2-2	CASSASGPHTGELFF	TGTGCCAGCAGTGCCAGCGGCCCCCACACCGGGGAGCTGTTTTTT
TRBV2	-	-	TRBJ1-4	CASTAQQGSNEKLFF	TGTGCCAGCACCGCCCAACAGGGCTCCAATGAAAAACTGTTTTTT